Shown below are 22 T cell receptor beta chains from a single sample sequenced in a study of identical twins. MiXCR, run by TCRdb on the 5' RACE reads, gives a single entry per CDR3 protein. The sample has more than 350,000 distinct CDR3 sequences; 8.5% to 10% are singletons. The sample taken for sequencing was naive T cells sorted from blood. The receptor source for this set is a woman aged 50 to 60 in good health.

Many counts were recorded for this clonotype. V usage is TRBV3-1 and J usage is TRBJ2-1, with 7 nucleotides matching TRBD2. Germline trimming cut 1 base from V and 7 bases from J; bases unmatched to any gene: 10. The germline gives CDR1 LGHDT, CDR2 YNNKEL (reference sequence). The CDR3 is 16 residues long. The CDR3 is CASSQVASGGRNEQFF. CDR3 DNA: TGTGCCAGCAGCCAAGTCGCGTCGGGAGGACGGAATGAGCAGTTCTTC.

This chain connects TRBV29-1 to TRBJ2-1, with 9 bases identical to TRBD2. The V segment lost 8 bases and the J segment 9 bases; nucleotides outside the gene matches: 8. The CDR3 is 12 amino acids. The germline V gene encodes CDR1 SQVTM and CDR2 ANQGSEA. This chain's CDR3 is CSIGLAIGEQFF. DNA for the CDR3: TGCAGCATTGGACTAGCGATCGGTGAGCAGTTCTTC.

The chain couples TRBV4-2 to TRBJ2-1; 7 bases agree with TRBD2. After removal of 4 bases from V and 9 bases from J, the junction contained 18 bases not matched to a gene. Germline V gene lookup returns CDR1 LGHNA and CDR2 YNFKEQ. The CDR3 loop spans 17 amino acids. The CDR3 is CASSPRIGERDRFEQFF. The CDR3 bases are TGTGCCAGCAGCCCGAGGATTGGGGAGCGGGATAGGTTTGAGCAGTTCTTC.

The chain has TRBV30 and TRBJ2-4; 9 nucleotides agree with TRBD1. Germline-derived CDR1 and CDR2 are GTSNPN and SVGIG (reference sequence). CDR3 size: 12 residues. J lost 10 bases, V lost 3 bases, and 4 bases had no gene match. The DNA for the CDR3 is TGTGCCTGGAGGGACAGGGGCGATATTCAGTACTTC. It codes for CAWRDRGDIQYF.

This clonotype turned up a few times. The chain combines TRBV5-1 with TRBJ2-2, with TRBD1 matching 8 bases. The CDR3 is 17 amino acids. The V gene end was trimmed by 4 bases and the J gene end by 1 base; junction bases not matched to a gene: 9. Germline V lookup: CDR1 SGHRS, CDR2 YFSETQ. The CDR3 nucleotides read TGCGCCAGCAGCAGACGACTCGGGACAGGGAACACCGGGGAGCTGTTTTTT. Translated, it gives CASSRRLGTGNTGELFF.

V and J are TRBV5-5 and TRBJ1-1, with D hard to call. The germline V and J ends were trimmed by 4 bases and 7 bases, with 11 bases remaining between them. The CDR3 is 12 residues long. Germline lookup yields CDR1 SGHKS and CDR2 YYEKEE (reference sequence). CDR3 residues: CASSPDALEAFF. CDR3 nucleotides: TGTGCCAGCAGCCCGGACGCTCTTGAAGCTTTCTTT.

This clonotype showed up many times. The V call is TRBV7-9, the J call TRBJ1-4; no reliable D call. V was trimmed by 5 bases and J by 0 bases, leaving 16 bases between them. This CDR3 contains 17 residues. In germline, CDR1 is SEHNR, CDR2 FQNEAQ (reference sequence). The CDR3 DNA reads TGTGCCAGCAGCCCAGGACTTGACGGGGCAACTAATGAAAAACTGTTTTTT. Its translation: CASSPGLDGATNEKLFF.

V usage is TRBV24-1 and J usage is TRBJ2-2; tentatively, D is TRBD1 (6 bases). Germline CDR1 is KGHDR and CDR2 is SFDVKD. The CDR3 runs 20 residues. V lost 1 base and J lost 0, with 20 bases in between. CDR3 loop: CATSDFFEGTSYANTGELFF. The CDR3 DNA reads as TGTGCCACCAGTGATTTCTTCGAAGGGACATCCTACGCGAACACCGGGGAGCTGTTTTTT.

The chain joins TRBV29-1 to TRBJ2-7; 12 bases map to TRBD2. Germline lookup yields CDR1 SQVTM and CDR2 ANQGSEA. V shed 7 bases and J 4 bases; nucleotides not matched to a gene: 5. This CDR3 region has 13 residues. CDR3 nucleotide sequence: TGCAGCGCCTCTAGCGGGAGGGGATACGAGCAGTACTTC. It specifies CSASSGRGYEQYF.

This clonotype has just a few counts. The chain recombines TRBV11-2 with TRBJ2-1, with D uncertain. Germline V lookup: CDR1 SGHAT, CDR2 FQNNGV. Between the trimmed V and J ends, which lost 5 bases and 9 bases, there was a span of 8 bases. CDR3 length: 11 amino acids. The DNA for the CDR3 is TGTGCCAGCAGCCGCCTAGGTGAGCAGTTCTTC. This gives the protein CASSRLGEQFF. Using reference TRBV11-2 and TRBJ2-1 for the parts outside the CDR3, the full variable domain is EAGVAQSPRYKIIEKRQSVAFWCNPISGHATLYWYQQILGQGPKLLIQFQNNGVVDDSQLPKDRFSAERLKGVDSTLKIQPAKLEDSAVYLCASSRLGEQFFGPGTRLTVL.

The sample holds many counts of this clonotype. V gene TRBV20-1 combines with J gene TRBJ2-1; tentatively, D is TRBD1 (6 bases). Germline CDR1 DFQATT, CDR2 SNEGSKA (reference sequence). This CDR3 comprises 15 residues. The germline V and J ends were trimmed by 6 bases and 0 bases, with 15 bases remaining between them. CDR3 sequence: CSASTGLRSYNEQFF. The CDR3 nucleotides are TGCAGTGCGTCGACAGGACTGCGCTCCTACAATGAGCAGTTCTTC.

This clonotype was counted between two and nine times. This chain uses TRBV19 with TRBJ1-1, with 8 bases fitting TRBD1. With 1 base clipped from V and 5 bases from J, the junction kept 6 bases outside the gene matches. The CDR3 consists of 15 residues. CDR1 is LNHDA and CDR2 is SQIVND in the germline V gene (reference sequence). The CDR3: CASSIVTGERTEAFF. CDR3 in DNA: TGTGCCAGTAGTATAGTGACAGGGGAAAGAACTGAAGCTTTCTTT.

The chain carries TRBV19 and TRBJ2-7; D could derive from TRBD1 or TRBD2 (5 bases each). From germline, CDR1 is LNHDA and CDR2 SQIVND (reference sequence). The CDR3 has 14 residues. Trimming left V 3 bases short and J 4 bases short, with 13 bases between. The CDR3 is CASSMAGAIYEQYF. DNA of the CDR3: TGTGCCAGTAGTATGGCCGGGGCGATTTACGAGCAGTACTTC.

This clonotype has ten or more counts. V gene TRBV7-9 combines with J gene TRBJ1-2, with D perhaps matching TRBD1 (6 bases). Germline loops: CDR1 SEHNR, CDR2 FQNEAQ (reference sequence). Trimming cost V 2 bases and J 9 bases, with 13 bases left between them. The CDR3 sequence is 13 residues long. DNA of the CDR3: TGTGCCAGCAGCTTACAGGGGTTTATGAGCTACACCTTC. It specifies CASSLQGFMSYTF.

The sample holds a few counts of this clonotype. The chain uses TRBV14 and TRBJ2-1; no firm D call. The ends were cut back, 4 bases at V and 9 bases at J, with 13 bases in the middle. The CDR3 length is 13 residues. Germline V gene data show CDR1 as SGHDN and CDR2 as FVKESK. CDR3 DNA sequence: TGTGCCAGCAGCCTCGGACCAGTAAGTGAGCAGTTCTTC. It translates to CASSLGPVSEQFF.

This clonotype showed up just a few times. The rearrangement links TRBV2 to TRBJ2-5, with D unclear. This CDR3 comprises 11 residues. Germline V gene lookup returns CDR1 SNHLY and CDR2 FYNNEI. V was shortened by 2 bases and J by 8 bases, with 6 bases between the two germline ends. The CDR3 bases are TGTGCCAGCAGTGAACACCAAACCCAGTACTTC. Its translation is CASSEHQTQYF.

This clonotype was found many times. The genes are TRBV29-1 and TRBJ2-1, with TRBD1 identical over 7 bases. V lost 6 bases, J lost 2 bases, and 4 bases stayed unmatched. The V gene's germline CDR1 is SQVTM and CDR2 ANQGSEA. The CDR3 consists of 13 residues. The CDR3 coding sequence is TGCAGCGTAAACAGGGGAACCTACAATGAGCAGTTCTTC. Translation gives CSVNRGTYNEQFF.

In this sample, this clonotype turned up many times. The gene calls are TRBV12-3 or TRBV12-4 and TRBJ2-3, with D perhaps matching TRBD1 (5 bases). With 5 bases removed from V and 6 bases from J, the gap between germline ends came to 9 bases. The CDR3 spans 12 residues. As DNA, the CDR3 is TGTGCCAGCAGTCACAGGTTGGATACGCAGTATTTT. It encodes CASSHRLDTQYF.

There are a few counts of this clonotype. The chain couples TRBV6-5 to TRBJ1-1; no clear D. Trimming removed 0 bases from V and 0 bases from J, with 8 bases in between. The CDR3 is 15 amino acids. Germline V CDR1 and CDR2: MNHEY, SVGAGI. The CDR3: CASSYSTPMNTEAFF. Here the CDR3 DNA reads TGTGCCAGCAGTTACTCGACCCCCATGAACACTGAAGCTTTCTTT.

The rearrangement uses TRBV7-9 and TRBJ2-1; tentatively, D is TRBD2 (7 bases). Trimming left V 1 base short and J 5 bases short, with 15 bases between. Germline CDR1 SEHNR, CDR2 FQNEAQ (reference sequence). The CDR3 sequence is 16 residues long. CDR3 DNA: TGTGCCAGCAGCTTAGGAGGGGGGAGGGAAGACAATGAGCAGTTCTTC. Translated: CASSLGGGREDNEQFF.

This clonotype turned up a few times. The genes are TRBV12-3 or TRBV12-4 and TRBJ2-7; the match to TRBD2 covers 16 bases. Unmatched junction bases numbered 9, after V lost 6 bases and J lost 7 bases. The CDR3 is 16 residues long. CDR3: CASRAGGTSGRAEQYF. The DNA for the CDR3 is TGTGCCAGCAGAGCAGGTGGGACTAGCGGGAGGGCGGAGCAGTACTTC.

This clonotype has a count of ten or more. The genes are TRBV28 and TRBJ2-3; tentatively, D is TRBD1 (5 bases). Germline CDR1 and CDR2: MDHEN and SYDVKM. The CDR3 contains 14 residues. The germline V and J ends were trimmed by 8 bases and 0 bases, with 12 bases remaining between them. The CDR3 reads CASFPWGSTDTQYF. The CDR3 bases are TGTGCCAGCTTCCCTTGGGGCAGCACAGATACGCAGTATTTT.